Sequencing of this T cell receptor (beta chain) was carried out in a study of blood T cell repertoires in COVID-19. The study recruited people aged roughly 18 to 89 years across under 25 US areas. Libraries were prepared by immunoSEQ multiplex PCR; TCRdb keeps only in-frame clonotypes and omits some of them. Here the sample spans some 250,000 clones, about 86% being singletons. Germline V CDR1 and CDR2: SGHTA, FQGTGA. The CDR3 is made up of 13 amino acids. V shed 5 bases and J 7 bases; nucleotides not matched to a gene: 4. Sequencing was done on a sample of PBMCs or T cells enriched from blood (not recorded which). This chain connects TRBV7-3 to TRBJ2-7; 11 bases fit TRBD1. This TCR came from a woman between 40 and 50 years old with acute COVID-19. Here the CDR3 reads CASSPGTGGEQYF. CDR3 nucleotide sequence: TGTGCCAGCAGCCCCGGGACAGGGGGGGAGCAGTACTTC.